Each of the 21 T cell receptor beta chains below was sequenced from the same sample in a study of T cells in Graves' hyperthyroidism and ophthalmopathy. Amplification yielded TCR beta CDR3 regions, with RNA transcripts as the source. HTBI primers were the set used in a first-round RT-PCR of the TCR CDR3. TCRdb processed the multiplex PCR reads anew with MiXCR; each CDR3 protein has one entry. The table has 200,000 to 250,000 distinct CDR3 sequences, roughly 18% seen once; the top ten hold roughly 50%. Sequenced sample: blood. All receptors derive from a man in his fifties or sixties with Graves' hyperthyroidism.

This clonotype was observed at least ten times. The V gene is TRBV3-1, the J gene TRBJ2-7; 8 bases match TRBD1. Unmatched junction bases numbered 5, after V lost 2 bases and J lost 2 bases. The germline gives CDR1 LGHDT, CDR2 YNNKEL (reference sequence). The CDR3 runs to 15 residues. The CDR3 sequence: CASSQPGQVTYEQYF. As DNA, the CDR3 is TGTGCCAGCAGCCAACCGGGACAGGTCACCTACGAGCAGTACTTC.

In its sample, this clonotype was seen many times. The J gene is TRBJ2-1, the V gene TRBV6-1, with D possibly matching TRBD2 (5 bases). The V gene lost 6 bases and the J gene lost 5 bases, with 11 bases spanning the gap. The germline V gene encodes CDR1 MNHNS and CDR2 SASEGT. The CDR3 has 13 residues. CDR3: CASSDGLHNEQFF. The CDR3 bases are TGTGCCAGCAGCGACGGACTGCACAATGAGCAGTTCTTC.

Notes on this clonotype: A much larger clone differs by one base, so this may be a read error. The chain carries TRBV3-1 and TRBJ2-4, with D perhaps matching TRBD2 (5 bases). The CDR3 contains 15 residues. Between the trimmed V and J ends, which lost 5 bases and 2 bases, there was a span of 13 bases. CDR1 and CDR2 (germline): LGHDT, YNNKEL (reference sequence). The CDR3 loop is CASSAASWTKNIQYF. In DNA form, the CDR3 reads TGTGCCAGCAGCGCGGCTAGCTGGACCAAAAACATTCAGTACTTC.

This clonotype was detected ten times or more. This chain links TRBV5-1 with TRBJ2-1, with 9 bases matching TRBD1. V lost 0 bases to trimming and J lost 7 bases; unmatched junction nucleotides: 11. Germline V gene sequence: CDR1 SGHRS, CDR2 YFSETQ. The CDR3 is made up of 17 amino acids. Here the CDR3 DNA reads TGCGCCAGCAGCTTGGCCAACAGGGGGCTTTTGGGGAATGAGCAGTTCTTC. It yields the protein CASSLANRGLLGNEQFF.

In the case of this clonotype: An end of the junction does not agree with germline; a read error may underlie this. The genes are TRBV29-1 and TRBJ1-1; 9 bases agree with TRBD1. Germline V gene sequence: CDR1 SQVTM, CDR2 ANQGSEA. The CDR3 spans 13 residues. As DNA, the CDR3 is TGCAGCGCTCGACAGGGGGATAGCACTGGAGCTTTCTTT. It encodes CSARQGDSTGAFF.

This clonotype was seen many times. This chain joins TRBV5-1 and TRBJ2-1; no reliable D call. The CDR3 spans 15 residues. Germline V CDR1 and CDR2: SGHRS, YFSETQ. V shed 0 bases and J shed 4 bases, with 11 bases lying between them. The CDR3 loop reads CASSLAASLYNEQFF. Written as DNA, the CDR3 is TGCGCCAGCAGCTTGGCTGCCTCCCTTTACAATGAGCAGTTCTTC.

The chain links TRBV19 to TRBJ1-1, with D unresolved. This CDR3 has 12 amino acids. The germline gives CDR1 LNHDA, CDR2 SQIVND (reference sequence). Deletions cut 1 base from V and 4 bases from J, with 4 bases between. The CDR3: CASSIGFTEAFF. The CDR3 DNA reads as TGTGCCAGTAGTATAGGTTTCACTGAAGCTTTCTTT. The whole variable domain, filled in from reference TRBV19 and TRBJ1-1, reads DGGITQSPKYLFRKEGQNVTLSCEQNLNHDAMYWYRQDPGQGLRLIYYSQIVNDFQKGDIAEGYSVSREKKESFPLTVTSAQKNPTAFYLCASSIGFTEAFFGQGTRLTVV.

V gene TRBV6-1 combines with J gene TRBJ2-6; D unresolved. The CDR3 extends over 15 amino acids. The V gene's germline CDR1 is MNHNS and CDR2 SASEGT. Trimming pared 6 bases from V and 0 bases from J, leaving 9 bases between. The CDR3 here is CASSQVPSGANVLTF. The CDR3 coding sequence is TGTGCCAGCAGCCAGGTTCCCTCTGGGGCCAACGTCCTGACTTTC.

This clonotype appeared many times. The CDR3 coding sequence is TGTGCCAGCAGCGCGGGACTAACCCAAGAGACCCAGTACTTC. It specifies CASSAGLTQETQYF. The chain uses TRBV2 and TRBJ2-5; 7 nucleotides agree with TRBD2. Losses at the gene ends were 6 bases for V and 1 base for J; bases not matched to a gene: 5. CDR3 length: 14 residues. Germline CDR1 reads SNHLY; CDR2 reads FYNNEI.

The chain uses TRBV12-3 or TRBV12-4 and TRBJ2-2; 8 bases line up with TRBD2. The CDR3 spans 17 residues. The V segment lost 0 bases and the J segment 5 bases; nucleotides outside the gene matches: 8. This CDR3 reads CASSLAWGTRITGELFF. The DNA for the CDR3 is TGTGCCAGCAGTTTAGCGTGGGGGACTAGGATAACCGGGGAGCTGTTTTTT.

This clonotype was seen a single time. The CDR3 DNA reads TGTGCCAGCAGCTTAGTGGGCGCAGATCAGGATACGCAGTATTTT. Amino acid sequence: CASSLVGADQDTQYF. The chain joins TRBV7-9 to TRBJ2-3; no clear D gene. Germline V gene lookup returns CDR1 SEHNR and CDR2 FQNEAQ (reference sequence). The CDR3 totals 15 residues. Between the trimmed V and J ends, which lost 1 base and 6 bases, there was a span of 14 bases.

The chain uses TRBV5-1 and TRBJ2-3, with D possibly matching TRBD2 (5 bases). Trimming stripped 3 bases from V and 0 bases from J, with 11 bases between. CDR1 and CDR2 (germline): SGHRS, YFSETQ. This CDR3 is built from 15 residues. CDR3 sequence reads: CASSYSEPSTDTQYF. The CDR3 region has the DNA TGCGCCAGCAGCTATAGCGAGCCTAGCACAGATACGCAGTATTTT.

The CDR3 coding sequence is TGTGCCAGCAGCCCCCCCGGGACAGGGAATGAAAAACTGTTTTTT. Translation gives CASSPPGTGNEKLFF. This chain links TRBV7-9 with TRBJ1-4, with 9 bases identical to TRBD1. Germline CDR1 and CDR2: SEHNR and FQNEAQ (reference sequence). Losses at the gene ends were 5 bases for V and 5 bases for J; bases not matched to a gene: 6. CDR3 size: 15 residues.

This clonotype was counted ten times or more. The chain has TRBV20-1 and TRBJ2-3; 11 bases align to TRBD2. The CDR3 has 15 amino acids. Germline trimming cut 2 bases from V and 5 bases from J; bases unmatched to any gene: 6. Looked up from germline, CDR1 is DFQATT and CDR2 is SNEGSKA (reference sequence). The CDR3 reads CSARNPGTSGDTQYF. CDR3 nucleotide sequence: TGCAGTGCTAGAAACCCCGGGACTAGCGGAGATACGCAGTATTTT.

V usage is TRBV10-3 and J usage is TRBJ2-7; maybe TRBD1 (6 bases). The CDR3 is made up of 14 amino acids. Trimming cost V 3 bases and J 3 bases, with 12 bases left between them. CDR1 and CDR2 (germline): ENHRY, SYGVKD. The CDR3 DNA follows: TGTGCCATCAGTGAATATGAGGGGGACTACGAGCAGTACTTC. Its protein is CAISEYEGDYEQYF.

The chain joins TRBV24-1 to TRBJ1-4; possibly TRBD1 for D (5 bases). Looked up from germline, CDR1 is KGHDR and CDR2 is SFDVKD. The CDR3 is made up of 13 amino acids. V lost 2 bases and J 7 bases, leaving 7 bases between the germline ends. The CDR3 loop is CATSDWQGEKLFF. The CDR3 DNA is TGTGCCACCAGTGATTGGCAGGGTGAAAAACTGTTTTTT.

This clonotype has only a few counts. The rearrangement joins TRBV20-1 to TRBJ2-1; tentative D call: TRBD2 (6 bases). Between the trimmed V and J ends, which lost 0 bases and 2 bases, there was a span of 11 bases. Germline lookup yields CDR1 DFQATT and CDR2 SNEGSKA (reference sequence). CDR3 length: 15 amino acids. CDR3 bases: TGCAGTGCTAGAGAGGACGCGGGAACCTACAATGAGCAGTTCTTC. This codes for CSAREDAGTYNEQFF.

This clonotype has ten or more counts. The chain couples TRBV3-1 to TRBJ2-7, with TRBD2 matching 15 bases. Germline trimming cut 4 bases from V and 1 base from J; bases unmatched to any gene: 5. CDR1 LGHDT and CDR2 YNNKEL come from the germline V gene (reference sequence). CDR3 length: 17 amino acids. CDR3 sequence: CASSRTSGRAISYEQYF. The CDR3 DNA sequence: TGTGCCAGCAGCCGGACTAGCGGGAGGGCCATATCCTACGAGCAGTACTTC.

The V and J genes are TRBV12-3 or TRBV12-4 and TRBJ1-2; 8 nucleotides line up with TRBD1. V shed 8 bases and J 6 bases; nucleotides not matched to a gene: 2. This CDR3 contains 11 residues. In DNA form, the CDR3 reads TGTGCCAGCGGACAGGGCCATGGCTACACCTTC. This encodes CASGQGHGYTF.

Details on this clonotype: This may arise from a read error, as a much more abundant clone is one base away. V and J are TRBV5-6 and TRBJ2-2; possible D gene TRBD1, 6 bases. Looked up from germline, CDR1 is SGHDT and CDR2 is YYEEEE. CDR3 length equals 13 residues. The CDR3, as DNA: TGTGCCTGCAGCTTTACAGGGATCGGGGAGCTGTTTTTT. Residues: CACSFTGIGELFF.

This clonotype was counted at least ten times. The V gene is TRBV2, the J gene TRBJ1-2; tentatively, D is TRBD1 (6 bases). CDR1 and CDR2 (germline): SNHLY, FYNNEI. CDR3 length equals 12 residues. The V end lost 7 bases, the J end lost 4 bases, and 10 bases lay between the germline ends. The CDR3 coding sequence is TGTGCCAGCACCCCAGGGGCCTATGGCTACACCTTC. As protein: CASTPGAYGYTF. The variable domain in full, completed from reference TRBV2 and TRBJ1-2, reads EPEVTQTPSHQVTQMGQEVILRCVPISNHLYFYWYRQILGQKVEFLVSFYNNEISEKSEIFDDQFSVERPDGSNFTLKIRSTKLEDSAMYFCASTPGAYGYTFGSGTRLTVV.